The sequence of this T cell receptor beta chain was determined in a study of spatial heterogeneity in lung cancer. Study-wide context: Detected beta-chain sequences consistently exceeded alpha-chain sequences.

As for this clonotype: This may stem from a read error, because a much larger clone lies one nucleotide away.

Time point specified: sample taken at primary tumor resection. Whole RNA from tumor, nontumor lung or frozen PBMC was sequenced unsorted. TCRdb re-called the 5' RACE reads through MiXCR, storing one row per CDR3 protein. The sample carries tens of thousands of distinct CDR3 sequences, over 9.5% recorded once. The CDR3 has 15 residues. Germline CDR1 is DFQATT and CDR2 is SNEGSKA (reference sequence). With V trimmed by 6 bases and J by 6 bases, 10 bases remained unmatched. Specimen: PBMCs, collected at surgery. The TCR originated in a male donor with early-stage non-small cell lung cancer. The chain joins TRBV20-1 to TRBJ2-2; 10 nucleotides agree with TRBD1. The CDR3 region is CSAEPGQGPSGELFF. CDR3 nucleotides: TGCAGTGCCGAACCGGGACAGGGGCCTTCCGGGGAGCTGTTTTTT.